This T cell receptor (beta chain) was recorded in a study of shared clonotypes between healthy human individuals. The protocol was immunoSEQ multiplex PCR, while the TCRdb copy is restricted to in-frame clones and leaves out a portion. In the table there are fewer than 550,000 clones, nearly 80% of which are singletons. The V and J ends lost 3 bases and 2 bases respectively, with 11 bases between them. Germline V lookup: CDR1 MDHEN, CDR2 SYDVKM. The CDR3 loop spans 15 amino acids. Only Caucasian adults living in Nashville, Tennessee served as donors. In unsorted samples, genomic DNA was obtained using tens of millions of PBMCs. Regarding the study as a whole: The small donor group covered limited genetic and exposure diversity.

Details on this clone: Antigen specificity is unknown.

The rearrangement joins TRBV28 to TRBJ1-5; no clear D. Material: PBMCs. The source of this sequence is a woman aged 40 to 50 in good health. Some clones in this sample may be carry-over from other donors' samples. The CDR3 DNA is TGTGCCAGCAGTTTTCTGCAGATCCGCAATCAGCCCCAGCATTTT. As protein: CASSFLQIRNQPQHF.